Reported below is one T cell receptor beta chain. Its cognate antigen is unknown. The sample belongs to a study of cytomegalovirus exposure and HLA in healthy donors. The study's findings and limits: For most subjects, TCR beta sequences were reported to predict HLA-A and HLA-B alleles with accuracy. Donors belonging to an Asian-associated ancestry cluster reportedly showed fewer N-insertions in productive TCRs than the approximately 670-donor mean, according to what a later analysis found. A prior analysis recorded that most TCR beta V segments were productive about 87% or about 30% of the time. Apparent HLA restriction characterized most CMV-associated TCR beta chains in a later analysis.

This PCR relied on a set of 60 Vbeta primers and 13 Jbeta primers. Clones were read by immunoSEQ multiplex PCR, and TCRdb kept only the in-frame ones, dropping some. The sample has 70,000 to 95,000 clones; approximately 84% are singletons. The material sequenced was PBMCs. The sequence was obtained from a woman under 30 in good health and CMV-seropositive.

The CDR3 loop is CASSNRGGSPLHF. The CDR3 coding sequence is TGTGCCAGTAGTAACAGGGGAGGATCACCCCTCCACTTT. V is TRBV19 and J is TRBJ1-6; 7 bases are a match to TRBD1. CDR1 and CDR2 (germline): LNHDA, SQIVND (reference sequence). V was pared by 4 bases and J by 10 bases, with 4 bases of the junction left unmatched. CDR3 length: 13 amino acids. Full variable domain (outside the CDR3, taken from reference TRBV19 and TRBJ1-6): DGGITQSPKYLFRKEGQNVTLSCEQNLNHDAMYWYRQDPGQGLRLIYYSQIVNDFQKGDIAEGYSVSREKKESFPLTVTSAQKNPTAFYLCASSNRGGSPLHFGNGTRLTVT.